This TCR beta chain was identified in a study of blood T cell repertoires in COVID-19. Whole-study context: Sources were T cells, B-cell-depleted T cells, or PBMCs; the material itself was cDNA or gDNA.

Original processing notes: Scientists estimated how many nucleated cells there were by amplifying reference gene primers. Clones were read by immunoSEQ multiplex PCR, and TCRdb kept only the in-frame ones, dropping some. For V, J and clone size, that table is used; D and trimming come from the DNA. This sample has about 160,000 clones, with around 82% found just once. CDR3 size: 13 residues. About this clone itself: The junction departs from germline at one end; a sequencing error may be responsible.

This sequence joins TRBV12-3 or TRBV12-4 and TRBJ2-5, with 8 positions matching TRBD2. Sample: peripheral blood. This TCR derives from a woman between 40 and 55 years old with COVID-19, enrolled during active disease. In nucleotides, the CDR3 is TGTGCCAGCACCCTAAGGGGGACGACTAGCGCGAACTTC. Its protein product is CASTLRGTTSANF.